This T cell receptor beta chain originates from a study of cytomegalovirus exposure and HLA in healthy donors. PCR used 60 Vbeta primers and 13 Jbeta primers. This table comes from immunoSEQ multiplex PCR, and its TCRdb copy is limited to in-frame clones, with some not included. The table records some 200,000 clones, roughly four fifths of them present only once. Study-wide results and caveats: In the analysis, some V segments, TRBV6-2 and TRBV6-3 included, were excluded as indistinguishable. The authors reported that TCR beta sequences could predict HLA-A and HLA-B alleles. These predictions were accurate for most subjects in the first cohort.

Regarding this clone: Its antigen is unidentified.

This CDR3 comprises 14 residues. V lost 3 bases and J lost 5; bases outside the gene matches: 5. Germline lookup yields CDR1 SNHLY and CDR2 FYNNEI. This clonotype was obtained from a woman between 40 and 50 years old in good health and CMV-seronegative. V is TRBV2 and J is TRBJ2-7, with 9 bases lining up with TRBD1. The material sequenced was PBMCs. CDR3 in amino acids: CASSEGTGIDEQYF. The CDR3 nucleotides read TGTGCCAGCAGTGAGGGGACAGGGATTGACGAGCAGTACTTC.